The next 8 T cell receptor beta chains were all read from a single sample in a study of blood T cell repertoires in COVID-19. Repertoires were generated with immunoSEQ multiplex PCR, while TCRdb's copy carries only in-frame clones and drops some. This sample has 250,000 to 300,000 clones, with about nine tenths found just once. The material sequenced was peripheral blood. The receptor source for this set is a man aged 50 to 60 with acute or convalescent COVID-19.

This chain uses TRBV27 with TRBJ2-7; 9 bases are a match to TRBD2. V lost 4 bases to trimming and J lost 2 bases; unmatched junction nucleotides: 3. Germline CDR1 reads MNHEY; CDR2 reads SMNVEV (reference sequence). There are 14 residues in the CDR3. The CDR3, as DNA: TGTGCCAGCAGTTCCCTAGCGGGGCCCTACGAGCAGTACTTC. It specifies CASSSLAGPYEQYF.

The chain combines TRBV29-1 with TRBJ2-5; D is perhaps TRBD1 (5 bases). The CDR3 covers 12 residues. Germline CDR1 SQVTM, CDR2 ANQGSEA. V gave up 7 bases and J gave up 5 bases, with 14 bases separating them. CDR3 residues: CSAARGSETQYF. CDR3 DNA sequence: TGCAGCGCGGCAAGGGGTTCGGAGACCCAGTACTTC.

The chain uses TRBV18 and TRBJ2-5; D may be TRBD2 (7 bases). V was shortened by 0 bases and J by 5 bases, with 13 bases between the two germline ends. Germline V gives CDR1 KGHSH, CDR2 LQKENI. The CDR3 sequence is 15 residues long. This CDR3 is CASSPPRAGAETQYF. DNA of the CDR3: TGTGCCAGCTCACCACCGAGGGCGGGGGCGGAGACCCAGTACTTC.

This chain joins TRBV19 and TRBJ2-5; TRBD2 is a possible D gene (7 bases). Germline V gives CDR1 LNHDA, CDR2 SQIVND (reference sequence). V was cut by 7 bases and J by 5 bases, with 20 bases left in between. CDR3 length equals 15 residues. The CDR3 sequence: CASTPGGQGRETQYF. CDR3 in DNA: TGTGCCAGTACCCCCGGGGGGCAGGGTCGGGAGACCCAGTACTTC.

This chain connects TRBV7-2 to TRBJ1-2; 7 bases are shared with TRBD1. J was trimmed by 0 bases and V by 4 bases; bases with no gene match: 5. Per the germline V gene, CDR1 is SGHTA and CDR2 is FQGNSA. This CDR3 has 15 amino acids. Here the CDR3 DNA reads TGTGCCAGCAGCTCCCAGGGGGGAGCTAACTATGGCTACACCTTC. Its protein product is CASSSQGGANYGYTF.

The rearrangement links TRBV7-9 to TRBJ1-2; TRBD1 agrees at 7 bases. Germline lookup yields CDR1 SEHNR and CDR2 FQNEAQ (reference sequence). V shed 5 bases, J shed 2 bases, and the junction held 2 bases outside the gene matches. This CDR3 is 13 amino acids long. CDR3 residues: CASSGGQNYGYTF. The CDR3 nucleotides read TGTGCCAGCAGCGGGGGACAGAACTATGGCTACACCTTC.

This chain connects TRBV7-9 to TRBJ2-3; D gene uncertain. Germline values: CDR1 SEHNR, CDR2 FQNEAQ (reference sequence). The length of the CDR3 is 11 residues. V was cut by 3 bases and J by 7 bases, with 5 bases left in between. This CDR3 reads CASSFPYTQYF. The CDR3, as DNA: TGTGCCAGCAGCTTCCCTTATACGCAGTATTTT.

The CDR3 reads CASSSGGSGANVLTF. CDR3 sequence (DNA): TGTGCCAGCAGCTCAGGGGGTAGTGGGGCCAACGTCCTGACTTTC. The J gene is TRBJ2-6, the V gene TRBV5-4; 7 bases match TRBD1. The CDR3 totals 15 residues. In germline, CDR1 is SGHNT, CDR2 YYREEE (reference sequence). V lost 3 bases to trimming and J lost 3 bases; unmatched junction nucleotides: 3.